These T cell receptor beta chains were read from a single sample in a study of blood T cell repertoires in COVID-19. Clones were sequenced by immunoSEQ multiplex PCR, and TCRdb holds only the in-frame ones, with some missing. The sample has about 140,000 clones; approximately 82% are singletons. The sample comprised peripheral blood. All receptors come from a man aged 55 to 70 who had recovered from COVID-19. Both conserved end residues are part of each CDR3. The D gene is left open where the match is weak. Clone size, where shown, is once, few, many, or a class for clones that have expanded.

j_call,cdr3_length,v_call,d_call,clone_size,cdr3_nt,cdr3_aa
TRBJ2-5,15,TRBV24-1,-,-,TGTGCCACCAGTGATTTTCGGGCGGGGAAAGAGACCCAGTACTTC,CATSDFRAGKETQYF
TRBJ2-7,13,TRBV7-2,TRBD2,-,TGTGCCAGCAGCCCAGGGACTATCCGCGAGCAGTACTTC,CASSPGTIREQYF
TRBJ2-7,14,TRBV28,TRBD2,-,TGTGCCAGCAGACGGACTAGCGGGTTATACGAGCAGTACTTC,CASRRTSGLYEQYF
TRBJ1-1,13,TRBV29-1,TRBD1,-,TGCAGCGTTGATAGGACAGGAGGCACTGAAGCTTTCTTT,CSVDRTGGTEAFF
TRBJ1-1,13,TRBV12-3/TRBV12-4,-,once,TGTGCCAGCACCCCGGGGGGGGGAACTGAAGCTTTCTTT,CASTPGGGTEAFF
TRBJ2-3,15,TRBV7-6,-,-,TGTGCCAGCACCCAAGGGAGCTCTAGCACAGATACGCAGTATTTT,CASTQGSSSTDTQYF
TRBJ1-4,13,TRBV10-3,TRBD1,-,TGTGCCATCAAGATAGGCGACAGGGGTAAACTGTTTTTT,CAIKIGDRGKLFF
TRBJ2-5,14,TRBV5-4,-,-,TGTGCCAGCAGCTCTTGGACAGTAAAAGAGACCCAGTACTTC,CASSSWTVKETQYF
TRBJ2-3,14,TRBV7-2,TRBD1,once,TGTGCCAGCAGCTTCGGGACAGACACAGATACGCAGTATTTT,CASSFGTDTDTQYF
TRBJ2-3,15,TRBV4-3,TRBD2,-,TGCGCCAGCAGCTCCTCTAGCGGTAGCACAGATACGCAGTATTTT,CASSSSSGSTDTQYF
TRBJ1-1,13,TRBV19,-,-,TGTGCCAGTAGCTTGGGACACAACACTGAAGCTTTCTTT,CASSLGHNTEAFF
TRBJ2-7,14,TRBV3-1/TRBV3-2,TRBD1,once,TGTGCCAGCAGCCCCCGGACAGGGTCCGGCGAGCAGTACTTC,CASSPRTGSGEQYF
TRBJ2-3,16,TRBV5-1,TRBD2,-,TGCGCCAGCAGCTTGTCCGGGGGGGTAAGCACAGATACGCAGTATTTT,CASSLSGGVSTDTQYF
TRBJ1-2,14,TRBV6-4,TRBD1,few,TGTGCCAGCAGAGAGACAGGGGGCGCCGATGGCTACACCTTC,CASRETGGADGYTF
TRBJ1-3,11,TRBV28,-,-,TGTGCCAGCAGACACGAAAACACCATATATTTT,CASRHENTIYF
TRBJ1-5,13,TRBV4-3,-,once,TGCGCCAGCAGCCAAGAGAAAGTCACTCCCCAGCATTTT,CASSQEKVTPQHF
TRBJ1-1,14,TRBV11-1,TRBD1,once,TGTGCCAGCAGAGGACAGGCCATGAACACTGAAGCTTTCTTT,CASRGQAMNTEAFF
TRBJ1-2,18,TRBV2,-,few,TGTGCCAGCAGTCCAAGAGGTCAGGGAAGGTTCAACGGCTATGGCTACACCTTC,CASSPRGQGRFNGYGYTF
TRBJ2-1,16,TRBV5-1,TRBD2,-,TGCGCCAGCAGCGCCCTAGCGGGAGTGCCCTACAATGAGCAGTTCTTC,CASSALAGVPYNEQFF
TRBJ1-6,17,TRBV19,TRBD1,-,TGTGCCAGTAGCGCAAACGGCGCCGGGACAGGGGATTCACCCCTCCACTTT,CASSANGAGTGDSPLHF
TRBJ1-1,15,TRBV23-1,-,-,TGCGCCAGCAGTCGAGGCGGTCCCATGAACACTGAAGCTTTCTTT,CASSRGGPMNTEAFF
TRBJ1-2,13,TRBV5-1,-,-,TGCGCCAGCAGCCTACAAGGAGGCGATGGCTACACCTTC,CASSLQGGDGYTF
TRBJ2-2,16,TRBV4-1,-,-,TGCGCCACCGCTGACAACCCGGAGGCCCACACCGGGGAGCTGTTTTTT,CATADNPEAHTGELFF
TRBJ2-7,13,TRBV12-3/TRBV12-4,TRBD1,-,TGTGCCAGCAGTTTAGACAGGGGACGCGAGCAGTACTTC,CASSLDRGREQYF
TRBJ1-2,14,TRBV19,-,-,TGTGCCAGTAGTATTGACCCAGCGCCAAGTGGCTACACCTTC,CASSIDPAPSGYTF
TRBJ2-7,16,TRBV3-1/TRBV3-2,TRBD1,few,TGTGCCAGCAGCCAAGGGCCGGGACAGGGAACCTACGAGCAGTACTTC,CASSQGPGQGTYEQYF
TRBJ2-1,13,TRBV12-3/TRBV12-4,-,-,TGTGCCAGCAGCTCCCGAGGCCACAATGAGCAGTTCTTC,CASSSRGHNEQFF
TRBJ2-1,16,TRBV5-1,TRBD2,-,TGCGCCAGCAGCTGGGGGTTTAGCGGGGATCCGGATGAGCAGTTCTTC,CASSWGFSGDPDEQFF
TRBJ2-5,12,TRBV30,-,-,TGTGCCTGGAACCCCCTTTCAGGGACCCAGTACTTC,CAWNPLSGTQYF
TRBJ2-2,16,TRBV4-3,TRBD2,-,TGCGCCAGCAGCCTGGGTGGAGCGGGAAACACCGGGGAGCTGTTTTTT,CASSLGGAGNTGELFF
TRBJ2-2,14,TRBV5-8,-,-,TGTGCCAGCAGCTTGGCTTCCAACACCGGGGAGCTGTTTTTT,CASSLASNTGELFF
TRBJ1-4,14,TRBV19,-,-,TGTGCCAGTAGTATAGGGGGAGGGCGTGAAAAACTGTTTTTT,CASSIGGGREKLFF
TRBJ2-4,15,TRBV11-3,-,-,TGTGCCAGCAGCTTAGAGTCAGGAGCCAAAAACATTCAGTACTTC,CASSLESGAKNIQYF
TRBJ2-1,15,TRBV3-1/TRBV3-2,TRBD2,-,TGTGCCAGCAGCTCCCGTCTAGCGGGGGACAATGAGCAGTTCTTC,CASSSRLAGDNEQFF
TRBJ1-4,15,TRBV7-9,TRBD1,-,TGTGCCAGCAGCGTGGACGGGACAGGGGGAGGAAAACTGTTTTTT,CASSVDGTGGGKLFF
TRBJ1-5,16,TRBV28,-,-,TGTGCCAGCAGTTTTGGGGCAGGTTATAGCAATCAGCCCCAGCATTTT,CASSFGAGYSNQPQHF
TRBJ2-5,15,TRBV18,TRBD1,-,TGTGCCAGCTCGCCAAGGGACAGGGAAAAAGAGACCCAGTACTTC,CASSPRDREKETQYF
TRBJ2-1,12,TRBV19,-,-,TGTGCCAGTAGTCCGGGAGCCAATGAGCAGTTCTTC,CASSPGANEQFF
TRBJ2-7,15,TRBV11-2,TRBD2,-,TGTGCCAGCAGCTTAGAGAGCGGGAGACCCTACGAGCAGTACTTC,CASSLESGRPYEQYF
TRBJ2-7,16,TRBV3-1/TRBV3-2,TRBD2,-,TGTGCCAGCAGCACGACTAGCGGGAGGATCCAATACGAGCAGTACTTC,CASSTTSGRIQYEQYF
TRBJ1-5,16,TRBV4-2,TRBD1,-,TGTGCCAGCAGCCTTGAGGCGGGACAGGGGGACCAGCCCCAGCATTTT,CASSLEAGQGDQPQHF
TRBJ2-7,16,TRBV25-1,TRBD1,-,TGTGCCAGCAGTGATGGTATACAGGGGATAGCCTACGAGCAGTACTTC,CASSDGIQGIAYEQYF
TRBJ2-5,15,TRBV25-1,TRBD2,-,TGTGCCAGCAGCCTCTCCCTAGCGGGAGGGGAGACCCAGTACTTC,CASSLSLAGGETQYF
TRBJ1-3,14,TRBV5-5,-,-,TGTGCCAGCAGCTTGCAGGGAAATGGAAACACCATATATTTT,CASSLQGNGNTIYF
TRBJ2-1,16,TRBV9,-,-,TGTGCCAGCAGCGTAGCTTCACTAGCCCACTACAATGAGCAGTTCTTC,CASSVASLAHYNEQFF
TRBJ2-3,18,TRBV14,-,-,TGTGCCAGCAGCCAAGTACTGCTAGCGCCGCTTTACACAGATACGCAGTATTTT,CASSQVLLAPLYTDTQYF
TRBJ1-1,13,TRBV20-1,-,-,TGCAGTGCTAGTGGGGCCATGAACACTGAAGCTTTCTTT,CSASGAMNTEAFF
TRBJ1-6,12,TRBV9,-,-,TGTGCCAGCAGCATGCCGGGGGAGCCCCTCCACTTT,CASSMPGEPLHF
TRBJ1-3,18,TRBV3-1/TRBV3-2,TRBD1,-,TGTGCCAGCAGCCGACAGGGACAGTTGGGGAGCTCTGGAAACACCATATATTTT,CASSRQGQLGSSGNTIYF
TRBJ1-5,13,TRBV2,-,-,TGTGCCAGCAGTGACTCCCAGAGGCAGCCCCAGCATTTT,CASSDSQRQPQHF
TRBJ2-7,15,TRBV5-4,-,-,TGTGCCAGCAGCTTGAGGTCGCCAGGCGCCTACGAGCAGTACTTC,CASSLRSPGAYEQYF
TRBJ1-1,15,TRBV3-1/TRBV3-2,TRBD1,-,TGTGCCAGCAGCCCGCGGGACAGGGAAAACACTGAAGCTTTCTTT,CASSPRDRENTEAFF
TRBJ2-5,16,TRBV4-2,TRBD2,-,TGTGCCAGCAGCCAGGGACTAGCGGGAGGTAGGGAGACCCAGTACTTC,CASSQGLAGGRETQYF
TRBJ1-4,14,TRBV28,-,-,TGTGCCAGCAGTTTAAAGGGGGTGGATGAAAAACTGTTTTTT,CASSLKGVDEKLFF
TRBJ2-3,16,TRBV10-3,-,-,TGTGCCATCAGTCCCATCTCGGGACACGTAACAGATACGCAGTATTTT,CAISPISGHVTDTQYF
TRBJ2-1,16,TRBV9,TRBD2,-,TGTGCCAGCAGCGTGGGACTAGCGGTATCCTACAATGAGCAGTTCTTC,CASSVGLAVSYNEQFF
TRBJ2-3,15,TRBV4-2,-,-,TGTGCCAGCAGCCCGCTTAGCGAGAGCACAGATACGCAGTATTTT,CASSPLSESTDTQYF
TRBJ2-3,15,TRBV18,TRBD1,few,TGTGCCAGCTCACCCGGACAGGGAGGAGCAGATACGCAGTATTTT,CASSPGQGGADTQYF
TRBJ2-7,11,TRBV30,-,-,TGTGCCTGGAGTCTATCCTACGAGCAGTACTTC,CAWSLSYEQYF